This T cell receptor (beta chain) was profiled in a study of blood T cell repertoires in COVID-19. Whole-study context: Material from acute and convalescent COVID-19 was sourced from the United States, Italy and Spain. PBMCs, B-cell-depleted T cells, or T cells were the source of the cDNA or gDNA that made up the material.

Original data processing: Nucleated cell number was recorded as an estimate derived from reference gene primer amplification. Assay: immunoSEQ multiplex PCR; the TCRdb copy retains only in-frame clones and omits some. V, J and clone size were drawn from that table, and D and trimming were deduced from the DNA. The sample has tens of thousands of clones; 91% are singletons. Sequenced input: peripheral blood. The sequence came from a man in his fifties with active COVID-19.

CDR3 sequence: CASSGQGNQPQHF. CDR3 in DNA: TGTGCCAGCAGTGGCCAGGGGAATCAGCCCCAGCATTTT. The rearrangement links TRBV2 to TRBJ1-5; a weak D match, TRBD1 (6 bases). The CDR3 extends over 13 amino acids. Trimming cost V 4 bases and J 4 bases, with 8 bases left between them. CDR1 and CDR2 (germline): SNHLY, FYNNEI.